These 27 T cell receptor beta chains came from one sample sequenced in a study of T cell responses to AZD1222 COVID-19 vaccine. The protocol was immunoSEQ multiplex PCR, while the TCRdb copy is restricted to in-frame clones and leaves out a portion. The repertoire holds around 140,000 clones, with roughly 90% as singletons. Sequencing used peripheral blood, obtained on day 0 of AZD1222 vaccination. The source of these receptors is an adult in good health.

V usage is TRBV19 and J usage is TRBJ2-7, with 8 bases that match TRBD2. Looked up from germline, CDR1 is LNHDA and CDR2 is SQIVND (reference sequence). The CDR3 has 15 residues. V lost 4 bases to trimming and J lost 5 bases; unmatched junction nucleotides: 10. The CDR3 DNA reads as TGTGCCAGTAGTAATGTGGATCTAGCGGGCGACGAGCAGTACTTC. Its translation is CASSNVDLAGDEQYF.

The genes are TRBV18 and TRBJ2-7; D remains unclear. CDR1 and CDR2 (germline): KGHSH, LQKENI. The CDR3 is 15 residues long. Trimming shortened V by 0 bases and J by 3 bases, and 12 bases separated the two germline ends. DNA of the CDR3: TGTGCCAGCTCACCACCGGGCAGCCTCGACTACGAGCAGTACTTC. Its translation: CASSPPGSLDYEQYF.

This clone has just one count. The chain joins TRBV7-8 to TRBJ2-2; D call uncertain. Germline-derived CDR1 and CDR2 are SGHVS and FQNEAQ. The CDR3 extends over 13 amino acids. Trimming took 2 bases from V and 4 from J, leaving 5 bases between them. CDR3 DNA: TGTGCCAGCAGCTTAACCGTCACCGGGGAGCTGTTTTTT. Translating gives CASSLTVTGELFF. The entire variable domain, with the rest obtained from reference TRBV7-8 and TRBJ2-2, is as follows: GAGVSQSPRYKVAKRGQDVALRCDPISGHVSLFWYQQALGQGPEFLTYFQNEAQLDKSGLPSDRFFAERPEGSVSTLKIQRTQQEDSAVYLCASSLTVTGELFFGEGSRLTVL.

V is TRBV3-1 (or the pseudogene TRBV3-2) and J is TRBJ1-2, with D unresolved. Trimming pared 4 bases from V and 7 bases from J, leaving 13 bases between. Germline loops: CDR1 LGHDT, CDR2 YNNKEL (reference sequence). CDR3 length equals 13 residues. In DNA form, the CDR3 reads TGTGCCAGCAGCCCCCCAGGTGGTCGTGGCTACACCTTC. Its protein product is CASSPPGGRGYTF.

The chain joins TRBV10-1 to TRBJ2-2; D remains ambiguous. CDR1 WNHNN and CDR2 SYGVQD come from the germline V gene (reference sequence). The CDR3 length is 15 residues. Trimming shortened V by 3 bases and J by 4 bases, and 12 bases separated the two germline ends. CDR3 loop: CASSDVLLPTGELFF. CDR3 bases: TGCGCCAGCAGTGATGTGCTACTACCCACCGGGGAGCTGTTTTTT.

The genes are TRBV10-1 and TRBJ1-2, with D perhaps TRBD1 (6 bases). V was pared by 5 bases and J by 4 bases, with 11 bases between. From germline, CDR1 is WNHNN and CDR2 SYGVQD (reference sequence). This CDR3 has 13 amino acids. The CDR3 coding sequence is TGCGCCAGCAGTACTCGGGGGCCCTATGGCTACACCTTC. It translates to CASSTRGPYGYTF.

As DNA, the CDR3 is TGTGCCACCAGCAGAGATCGGGACAGGGGGGACTACGAGCAGTACTTC. As protein: CATSRDRDRGDYEQYF. The chain carries TRBV15 and TRBJ2-7, with 11 bases that match TRBD1. Germline lookup yields CDR1 LNHNV and CDR2 YYDKDF (reference sequence). V trimming: 0 bases; J trimming: 3 bases; junction bases outside the gene matches: 4. This CDR3 is built from 16 residues.

J is TRBJ2-7 and V is TRBV9; tentatively, D is TRBD1 (6 bases). CDR1 is SGDLS, CDR2 YYNGEE, per germline. CDR3 length: 15 residues. Trimming took 7 bases from V and 0 from J, leaving 17 bases between them. CDR3 sequence reads: CASSPWTAYSYEQYF. The CDR3 DNA reads as TGTGCCAGCTCCCCGTGGACAGCCTACTCCTACGAGCAGTACTTC.

The rearrangement uses TRBV9 and TRBJ2-2; D is perhaps TRBD2 (5 bases). This CDR3 spans 15 amino acids. V was shortened by 0 bases and J by 6 bases, with 12 bases between the two germline ends. CDR1 is SGDLS and CDR2 is YYNGEE in the germline V gene. The CDR3 DNA sequence: TGTGCCAGCAGCGTAGACGCCCGGAGGTCCGGGGAGCTGTTTTTT. This encodes CASSVDARRSGELFF.

The rearrangement uses TRBV3-1 (or the pseudogene TRBV3-2) and TRBJ1-5; TRBD1 might be the D (6 bases). The germline gives CDR1 LGHDT, CDR2 YNNKEL (reference sequence). V was shortened by 3 bases and J by 0 bases, with 6 bases between the two germline ends. The CDR3 has 14 amino acids. CDR3 region: CASSQDSSNQPQHF. CDR3 sequence (DNA): TGTGCCAGCAGCCAGGACAGTAGCAATCAGCCCCAGCATTTT.

The chain combines TRBV7-2 with TRBJ1-5; 7 bases are shared with TRBD1. J gave up 2 bases and V 5 bases, and 3 bases lay outside the gene matches. Germline CDR1 SGHTA, CDR2 FQGNSA. The CDR3 runs 14 residues. CDR3: CASSPGGGNQPQHF. Here the CDR3 DNA reads TGTGCCAGCAGCCCAGGGGGAGGCAATCAGCCCCAGCATTTT.

The chain is built from TRBV6-9 and TRBJ1-1, with a possible D match to TRBD1 (5 bases). Germline V gene sequence: CDR1 MNHGY, CDR2 SVAAGI. Between the trimmed V and J ends, which lost 8 bases and 8 bases, there was a span of 12 bases. There are 11 residues in the CDR3. The CDR3 region has the DNA TGTGCCAGCGGGGGGGAAGAAGAAGCTTTCTTT. Translating gives CASGGEEEAFF.

The chain couples TRBV6-5 to TRBJ1-2; tentatively, D is TRBD1 (5 bases). Between the trimmed V and J ends, which lost 5 bases and 7 bases, there was a span of 14 bases. Germline CDR1 and CDR2: MNHEY and SVGAGI. CDR3 length equals 13 residues. The CDR3 reads CASSMGMGGGYTF. Here the CDR3 DNA reads TGTGCCAGCAGTATGGGAATGGGGGGTGGCTACACCTTC.

The count of this clone is one. The V gene is TRBV7-2, the J gene TRBJ1-6; 7 nucleotides agree with TRBD1. The CDR3 extends over 17 amino acids. V lost 5 bases to trimming and J lost 15 bases; unmatched junction nucleotides: 22. Germline loops: CDR1 SGHTA, CDR2 FQGNSA. The CDR3 nucleotides are TGTGCCAGCAGCCATCACCCACAGGGGCTGATTTGTCTTCTCCTCCACTTT. This encodes CASSHHPQGLICLLLHF.

This clone appeared once. V is TRBV10-3 and J is TRBJ1-5; unclear D gene. The CDR3 has 13 amino acids. CDR1 is ENHRY and CDR2 is SYGVKD in the germline V gene. V was cut by 6 bases and J by 7 bases, with 13 bases left in between. Written as DNA, the CDR3 is TGTGCCATCAGCCCGGACCGCGGACAGCCCCAGCATTTT. Protein sequence: CAISPDRGQPQHF.

In DNA form, the CDR3 reads TGTGCCAGCAGCGGCGGACAGGGGATCCGAGGCTACACCTTC. As protein: CASSGGQGIRGYTF. The chain employs TRBV14 and TRBJ1-2; 9 positions agree with TRBD1. CDR1 SGHDN and CDR2 FVKESK come from the germline V gene. The J segment lost 8 bases and the V segment lost 5 bases, leaving 9 bases of the junction unmatched. The CDR3 spans 14 residues. Drawing the rest from reference TRBV14 and TRBJ1-2, the complete variable domain is EAGVTQFPSHSVIEKGQTVTLRCDPISGHDNLYWYRRVMGKEIKFLLHFVKESKQDESGMPNNRFLAERTGGTYSTLKVQPAELEDSGVYFCASSGGQGIRGYTFGSGTRLTVV.

This chain connects TRBV30 to TRBJ2-1; D unclear. Per the germline V gene, CDR1 is GTSNPN and CDR2 is SVGIG (reference sequence). The CDR3 contains 11 residues. The V end was cut by 3 bases, the J end by 8 bases, with 8 bases between. The CDR3 protein is CAWRSVDEQFF. Written as DNA, the CDR3 is TGTGCCTGGAGGTCAGTAGATGAGCAGTTCTTC.

The chain carries TRBV27 and TRBJ2-7; no definite D call. The V gene's germline CDR1 is MNHEY and CDR2 SMNVEV (reference sequence). Trimming cost V 5 bases and J 0 bases, with 14 bases left between them. This CDR3 spans 15 amino acids. This CDR3 reads CASSPKGFSSYEQYF. The CDR3 DNA reads TGTGCCAGCAGTCCCAAGGGTTTCAGCTCCTACGAGCAGTACTTC.

The chain employs TRBV6-2 or TRBV6-3 and TRBJ2-3; D might be TRBD1 (6 bases). This CDR3 spans 16 amino acids. V was clipped by 2 bases and J by 2 bases, with 14 bases between them. CDR1 is MNHEY and CDR2 is SVGEGT in the germline V gene. The CDR3 DNA is TGTGCCAGCAGTTACCGGACAGCCAGGAACACAGATACGCAGTATTTT. As protein: CASSYRTARNTDTQYF.

This chain uses TRBV30 with TRBJ1-1; unclear D gene. The CDR3 length is 12 residues. With 2 bases removed from V and 6 bases from J, the gap between germline ends came to 10 bases. The V gene's germline CDR1 is GTSNPN and CDR2 SVGIG (reference sequence). CDR3 DNA sequence: TGTGCCTGGAGTCGAACAGTTTCTGAAGCTTTCTTT. This gives the protein CAWSRTVSEAFF.

The chain joins TRBV29-1 to TRBJ2-1; tentatively, D is TRBD2 (5 bases). Germline assignment: CDR1 SQVTM and CDR2 ANQGSEA. The V gene lost 3 bases and the J gene lost 5 bases, with 20 bases spanning the gap. This CDR3 has 16 amino acids. The CDR3 bases are TGCAGCGTTGACGGGTTTTTAGCGCAGACGAACAATGAGCAGTTCTTC. Translating it yields CSVDGFLAQTNNEQFF.

The rearrangement joins TRBV28 to TRBJ1-1, with TRBD1 identical over 8 bases. V dropped 2 bases and J dropped 4; count of bases not matched to a gene: 6. Germline CDR1 MDHEN, CDR2 SYDVKM. This CDR3 comprises 15 residues. The CDR3 here is CASSLMITGGTEAFF. The CDR3 DNA follows: TGTGCCAGCAGTTTAATGATAACAGGGGGCACTGAAGCTTTCTTT.

CDR3 loop: CASSADGDGEQYF. The CDR3 DNA reads as TGTGCCAGCAGTGCGGACGGGGACGGCGAGCAGTACTTC. The rearrangement uses TRBV2 and TRBJ2-7; D may be TRBD1 or TRBD2 (5 bases each). Between the trimmed V and J ends, which lost 4 bases and 6 bases, there was a span of 13 bases. The CDR3 runs to 13 residues. Germline V gives CDR1 SNHLY, CDR2 FYNNEI. The full variable domain, completed using reference TRBV2 and TRBJ2-7, is EPEVTQTPSHQVTQMGQEVILRCVPISNHLYFYWYRQILGQKVEFLVSFYNNEISEKSEIFDDQFSVERPDGSNFTLKIRSTKLEDSAMYFCASSADGDGEQYFGPGTRLTVT.

The V call is TRBV7-2, the J call TRBJ2-5; 10 bases align to TRBD1. The CDR3 spans 16 residues. Germline V gene sequence: CDR1 SGHTA, CDR2 FQGNSA. Trimming removed 0 bases from V and 4 bases from J; junction bases left unmatched: 5. The CDR3 DNA follows: TGTGCCAGCAGCTTAGCGACAGGGGGCATGGGAGAGACCCAGTACTTC. This gives the protein CASSLATGGMGETQYF.

This clone was counted only a few times. The V gene is TRBV19, the J gene TRBJ1-3; no clear D gene. The CDR3 runs 15 residues. Trimming took 2 bases from V and 0 from J, leaving 8 bases between them. Germline V lookup: CDR1 LNHDA, CDR2 SQIVND (reference sequence). The CDR3 DNA follows: TGTGCCAGTAGTATAAATGCACTCTCTGGAAACACCATATATTTT. It encodes CASSINALSGNTIYF.

V and J are TRBV30 and TRBJ1-2; a possible D gene is TRBD1 (5 bases). Trimming took off 2 bases at V and 0 bases at J, with 7 bases between the two ends. Germline V gene sequence: CDR1 GTSNPN, CDR2 SVGIG (reference sequence). The CDR3 is 13 residues long. CDR3: CAWSLQANYGYTF. CDR3 coding DNA: TGTGCCTGGAGTTTACAGGCTAACTATGGCTACACCTTC.

The chain carries TRBV25-1 and TRBJ2-7, with 8 bases identical to TRBD1. The CDR3 is made up of 16 amino acids. Germline lookup yields CDR1 MGHDK and CDR2 SYGVNS. V lost 5 bases to trimming and J lost 7 bases; unmatched junction nucleotides: 16. CDR3 nucleotides: TGTGCCAGCAGTTACGACAGGGGATTACTTTGGGAGGAGCAGTACTTC. It codes for CASSYDRGLLWEEQYF.